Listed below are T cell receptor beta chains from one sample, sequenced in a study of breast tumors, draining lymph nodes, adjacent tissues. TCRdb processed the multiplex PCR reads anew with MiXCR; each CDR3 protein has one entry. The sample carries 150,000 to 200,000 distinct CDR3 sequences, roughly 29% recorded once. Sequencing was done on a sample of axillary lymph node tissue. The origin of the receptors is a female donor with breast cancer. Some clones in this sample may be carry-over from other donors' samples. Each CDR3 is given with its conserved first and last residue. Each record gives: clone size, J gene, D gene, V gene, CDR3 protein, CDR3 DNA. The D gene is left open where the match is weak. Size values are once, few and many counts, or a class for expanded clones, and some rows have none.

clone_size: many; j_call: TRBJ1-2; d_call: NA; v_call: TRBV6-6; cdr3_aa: CASSTTGYGYTF; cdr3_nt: TGTGCCAGCAGTACCACAGGCTATGGCTACACCTTC
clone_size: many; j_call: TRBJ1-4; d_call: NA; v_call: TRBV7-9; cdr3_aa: CASSSLSGRQGKLFF; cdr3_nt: TGTGCCAGCAGCTCCCTGTCAGGGCGACAAGGAAAACTGTTTTTT
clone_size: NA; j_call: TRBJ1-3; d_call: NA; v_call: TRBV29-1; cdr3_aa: CSVGQGTLSGNTIYF; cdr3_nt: TGCAGCGTTGGGCAGGGGACCCTCTCTGGAAACACCATATATTTT
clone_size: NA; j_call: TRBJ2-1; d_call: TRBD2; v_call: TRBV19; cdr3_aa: CASSPGRLAGVNEQFF; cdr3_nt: TGTGCCAGCTCACCGGGGAGGCTAGCGGGAGTCAATGAGCAGTTCTTC
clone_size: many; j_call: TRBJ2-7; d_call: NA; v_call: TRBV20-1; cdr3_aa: CSASGGVGLTYEQYF; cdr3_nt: TGCAGTGCTAGCGGAGGGGTTGGACTCACCTACGAGCAGTACTTC
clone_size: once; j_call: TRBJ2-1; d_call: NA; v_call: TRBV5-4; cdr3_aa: CASSPGVDQFF; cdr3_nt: TGCGCCAGCAGCCCAGGGGTTGACCAGTTCTTC
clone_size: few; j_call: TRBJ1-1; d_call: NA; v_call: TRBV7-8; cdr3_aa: CASSLVVQGITEAFF; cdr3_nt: TGTGCCAGCAGCTTAGTCGTTCAGGGGATCACTGAAGCTTTCTTT
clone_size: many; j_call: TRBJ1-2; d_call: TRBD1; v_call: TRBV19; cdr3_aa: CASSRDRVDLYGYTF; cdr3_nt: TGTGCCAGTAGCCGGGACAGGGTCGACCTCTATGGCTACACCTTC
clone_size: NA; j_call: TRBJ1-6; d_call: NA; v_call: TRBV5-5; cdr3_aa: CASSLAREGGNSPLHF; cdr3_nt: TGTGCCAGCAGCTTGGCTCGAGAGGGGGGTAATTCACCCCTCCACTTT
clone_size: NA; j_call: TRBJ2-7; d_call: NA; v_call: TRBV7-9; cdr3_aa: CASSSNSLGPHYEQYF; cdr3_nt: TGTGCCAGCAGCTCCAATTCACTGGGGCCTCACTACGAGCAGTACTTC
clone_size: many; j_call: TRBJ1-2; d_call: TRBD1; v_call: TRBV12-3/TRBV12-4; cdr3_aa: CASRADRGPLGGYTF; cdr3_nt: TGTGCCAGCAGGGCCGACAGGGGCCCATTGGGGGGCTACACCTTC
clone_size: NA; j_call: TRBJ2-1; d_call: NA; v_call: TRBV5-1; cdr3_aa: CVSSLGGNEQSF; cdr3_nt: TGCGTCAGCAGCTTGGGGGGAAATGAGCAGTCCTTC
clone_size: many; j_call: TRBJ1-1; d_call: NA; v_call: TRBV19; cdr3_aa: CASSNPGGVAEAFF; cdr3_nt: TGTGCCAGTAGTAATCCCGGAGGGGTGGCTGAAGCTTTCTTT
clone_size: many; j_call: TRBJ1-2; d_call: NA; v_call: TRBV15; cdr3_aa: CATSRANRAAYGYTF; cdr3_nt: TGTGCCACCAGCAGAGCCAACAGGGCCGCCTATGGCTACACCTTC
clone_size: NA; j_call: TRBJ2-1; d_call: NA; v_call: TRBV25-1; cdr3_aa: CASSQGVVGGSNYNEQFF; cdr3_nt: TGTGCCAGCAGCCAAGGGGTGGTAGGGGGGAGCAACTACAATGAGCAGTTCTTC
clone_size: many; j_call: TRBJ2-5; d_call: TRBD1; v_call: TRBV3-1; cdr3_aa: CASSQAGGQETQYF; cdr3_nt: TGTGCCAGCAGCCAAGCAGGGGGCCAAGAGACCCAGTACTTC
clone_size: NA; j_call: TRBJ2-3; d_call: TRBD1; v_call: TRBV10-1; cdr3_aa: CASSESRQGRRYF; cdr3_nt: TGCGCCAGCAGTGAGTCCCGACAGGGCCGACGGTATTTT
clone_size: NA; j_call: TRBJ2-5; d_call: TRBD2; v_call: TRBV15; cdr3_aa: CATSRGSSGRVVWSETQYF; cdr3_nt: TGTGCCACCAGCAGAGGGTCTAGCGGGAGGGTAGTTTGGAGTGAGACCCAGTACTTC
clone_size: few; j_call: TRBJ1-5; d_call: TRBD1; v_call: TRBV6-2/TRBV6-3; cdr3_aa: CACSRTGGSNQPQHF; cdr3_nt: TGTGCCTGCAGTCGGACAGGAGGAAGCAATCAGCCCCAGCATTTT
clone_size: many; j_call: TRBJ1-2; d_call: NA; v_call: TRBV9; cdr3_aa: CASRRSNYGYTF; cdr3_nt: TGTGCCAGCAGAAGGTCTAACTATGGCTACACCTTC
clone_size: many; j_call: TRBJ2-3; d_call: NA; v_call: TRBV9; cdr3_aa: CASSVAGGQGGTDTQYF; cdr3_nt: TGTGCCAGCAGCGTAGCGGGCGGGCAAGGGGGCACAGATACGCAGTATTTT
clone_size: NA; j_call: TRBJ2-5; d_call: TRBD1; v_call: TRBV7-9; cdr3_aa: CASSPNRGQETQYF; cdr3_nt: TGTGCCAGCAGCCCAAACAGGGGGCAAGAGACCCAGTACTTC
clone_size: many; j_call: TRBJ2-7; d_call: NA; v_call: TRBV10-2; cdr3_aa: CASSETGVYEQYF; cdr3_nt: TGCGCCAGCAGTGAGACAGGAGTCTACGAGCAGTACTTC
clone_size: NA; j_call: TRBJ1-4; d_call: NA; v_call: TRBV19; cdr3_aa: CASSWDEKLFF; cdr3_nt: TGTGCCAGTTCCTGGGATGAAAAACTGTTTTTT
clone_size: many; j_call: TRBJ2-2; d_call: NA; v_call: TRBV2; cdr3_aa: CASSVRGTEGELFF; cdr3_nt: TGTGCCAGCAGTGTGCGAGGGACTGAGGGGGAGCTGTTTTTT
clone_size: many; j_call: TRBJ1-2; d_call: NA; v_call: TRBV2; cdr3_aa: CASSETENYGYTF; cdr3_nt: TGTGCCAGCAGTGAAACAGAAAACTATGGCTACACCTTC
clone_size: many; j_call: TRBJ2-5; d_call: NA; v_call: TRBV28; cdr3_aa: CASIPLGPAETQYF; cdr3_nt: TGTGCCAGCATCCCTCTGGGGCCCGCGGAGACCCAGTACTTC
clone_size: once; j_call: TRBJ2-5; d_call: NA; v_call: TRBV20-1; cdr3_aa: CSARTGSPPGLVKETQYF; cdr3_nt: TGCAGTGCTAGGACCGGGTCCCCGCCGGGGCTAGTTAAAGAGACCCAGTACTTC
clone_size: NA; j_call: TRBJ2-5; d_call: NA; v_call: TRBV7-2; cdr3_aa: CTSSLALETQHF; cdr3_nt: TGTACCAGCAGCTTAGCGCTAGAGACCCAGCACTTC
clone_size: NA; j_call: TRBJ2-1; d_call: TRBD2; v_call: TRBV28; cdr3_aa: CASTSLSGSYNEQFF; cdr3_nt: TGTGCCAGCACTTCACTTAGCGGGAGTTACAATGAGCAGTTCTTC
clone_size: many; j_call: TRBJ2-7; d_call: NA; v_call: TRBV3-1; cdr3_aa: CASSKTGAGYEQYF; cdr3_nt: TGTGCCAGCAGCAAGACTGGGGCCGGCTACGAGCAGTACTTC
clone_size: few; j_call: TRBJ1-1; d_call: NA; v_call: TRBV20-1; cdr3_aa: CSAAQGFEGTEAFF; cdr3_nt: TGCAGTGCGGCCCAGGGGTTTGAAGGCACTGAAGCTTTCTTT
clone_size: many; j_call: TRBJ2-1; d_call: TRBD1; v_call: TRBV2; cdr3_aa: CASSGQGDNEQFF; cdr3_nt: TGTGCCAGCAGTGGACAGGGGGACAATGAGCAGTTCTTC
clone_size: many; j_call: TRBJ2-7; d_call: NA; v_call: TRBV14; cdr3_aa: CASSQGGRSASYEQYF; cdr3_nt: TGTGCCAGCAGCCAAGGCGGCAGGTCGGCTTCCTACGAGCAGTACTTC
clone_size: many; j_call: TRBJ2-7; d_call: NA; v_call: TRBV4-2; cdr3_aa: CASSQELGPKYEQYF; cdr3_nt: TGTGCCAGCAGCCAAGAATTAGGCCCAAAATACGAGCAGTACTTC
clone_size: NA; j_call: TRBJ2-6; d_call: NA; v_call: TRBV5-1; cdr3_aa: CASSLLNTGANVLTF; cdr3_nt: TGCGCCAGCAGCTTATTAAACACCGGGGCCAACGTCCTGACTTTC
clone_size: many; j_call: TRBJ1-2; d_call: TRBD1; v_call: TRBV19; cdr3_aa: CASSRDRGDYGYTF; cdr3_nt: TGTGCCAGTAGTCGGGACAGGGGTGACTATGGCTACACCTTC
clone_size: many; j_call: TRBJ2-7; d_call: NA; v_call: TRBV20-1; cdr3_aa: CSARETPYEQYF; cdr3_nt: TGCAGTGCACGGGAGACCCCCTACGAGCAGTACTTC
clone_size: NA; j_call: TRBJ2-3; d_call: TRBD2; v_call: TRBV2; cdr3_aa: CASSAQGLAGGTDTQYF; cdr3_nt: TGTGCCAGCAGTGCGCAGGGACTAGCGGGGGGTACAGATACGCAGTATTTT
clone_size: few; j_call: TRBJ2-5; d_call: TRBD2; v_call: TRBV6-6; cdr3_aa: CASTAGGPWVGETQYF; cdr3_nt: TGTGCCAGCACGGCGGGGGGGCCTTGGGTTGGAGAGACCCAGTACTTC
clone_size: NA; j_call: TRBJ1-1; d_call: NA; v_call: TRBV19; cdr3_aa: CASISHRNTEAFF; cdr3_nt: TGTGCCAGTATATCTCACCGTAACACTGAAGCTTTCTTT
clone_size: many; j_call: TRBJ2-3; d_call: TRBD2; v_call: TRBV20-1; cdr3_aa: CSASGRAGDTQYF; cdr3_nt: TGCAGTGCTAGCGGGAGGGCCGGAGATACGCAGTATTTT
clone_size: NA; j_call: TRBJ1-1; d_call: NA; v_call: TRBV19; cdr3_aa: CASSNTVNAFF; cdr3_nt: TGTGCCAGCAGTAATACAGTGAACGCTTTCTTT
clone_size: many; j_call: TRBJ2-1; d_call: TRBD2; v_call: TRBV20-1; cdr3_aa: CSASGAYNEQFF; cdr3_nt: TGCAGTGCGAGCGGGGCCTACAATGAGCAGTTCTTC
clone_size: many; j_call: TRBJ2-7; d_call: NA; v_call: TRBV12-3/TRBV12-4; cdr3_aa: CASSLARGSPQHF; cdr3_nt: TGTGCCAGCAGTTTAGCGCGGGGTTCTCCCCAGCACTTC
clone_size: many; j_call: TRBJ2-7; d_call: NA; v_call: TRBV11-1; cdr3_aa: CASSSPKGRGSYEQYF; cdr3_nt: TGTGCCAGCAGCTCCCCCAAGGGCAGAGGGAGCTACGAGCAGTACTTC
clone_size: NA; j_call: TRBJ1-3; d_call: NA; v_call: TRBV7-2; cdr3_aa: CASSPKSGGNTIYF; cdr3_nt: TGTGCCAGCAGCCCGAAATCGGGCGGAAACACCATATATTTT
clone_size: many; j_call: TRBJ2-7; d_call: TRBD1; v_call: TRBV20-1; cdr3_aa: CSARPPRQGTYEQYF; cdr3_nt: TGCAGTGCTCGTCCCCCTCGACAGGGTACCTACGAGCAGTACTTC
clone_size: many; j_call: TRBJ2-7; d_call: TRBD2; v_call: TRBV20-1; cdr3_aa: CSASGRDEQYF; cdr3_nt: TGCAGTGCTAGCGGGAGGGACGAGCAGTACTTC
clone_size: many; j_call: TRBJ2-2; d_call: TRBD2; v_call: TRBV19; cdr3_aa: CASSTLRGGRGSNTGELFF; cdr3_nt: TGTGCCAGTAGTACTCTCCGGGGGGGGCGGGGATCCAACACCGGGGAGCTGTTTTTT
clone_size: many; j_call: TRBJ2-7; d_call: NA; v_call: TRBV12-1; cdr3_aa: CASSSRLAGVYEQYF; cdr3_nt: TGTGCCAGCAGCTCGAGACTAGCGGGAGTGTACGAGCAGTACTTC
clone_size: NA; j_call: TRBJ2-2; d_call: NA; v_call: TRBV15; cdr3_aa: CATSSPRDTAGTGELFF; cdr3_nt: TGTGCCACCAGCAGCCCCAGGGACACCGCGGGCACCGGGGAGCTGTTTTTT
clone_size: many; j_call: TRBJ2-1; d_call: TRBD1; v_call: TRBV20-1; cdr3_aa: CSAIETGVGNEQFF; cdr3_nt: TGCAGTGCCATAGAAACAGGGGTCGGCAATGAGCAGTTCTTC